This record covers a single TCR beta chain. In the authors' methods: Cell counts per sample came from amplifying reference gene primers. Sequencing was performed with immunoSEQ multiplex PCR; in TCRdb, only in-frame clones are kept and a portion is missing. V, J and clone size were drawn from that table, and D and trimming were deduced from the DNA. This table holds roughly 110,000 clones, about 81% found once. The sample originates from a study of blood T cell repertoires in COVID-19. Study overall: The United States, Italy and Spain provided the acute and convalescent COVID-19 samples. T cells, B-cell-depleted T cells, or PBMCs supplied cDNA or gDNA.

This CDR3 comprises 18 residues. Per the germline V gene, CDR1 is SSHAT and CDR2 is FNYEAQ (reference sequence). V trimming: 3 bases; J trimming: 4 bases; junction bases outside the gene matches: 15. This clonotype was sampled from a man aged 65 to 79 with acute or convalescent COVID-19. The rearrangement uses TRBV7-7 and TRBJ1-5, with 7 bases fitting TRBD1. Sequencing was performed on peripheral blood. The CDR3 is CASSFAGTVPHLNQPQHF. Written as DNA, the CDR3 is TGTGCCAGCAGCTTCGCCGGGACAGTCCCCCATTTAAATCAGCCCCAGCATTTT.